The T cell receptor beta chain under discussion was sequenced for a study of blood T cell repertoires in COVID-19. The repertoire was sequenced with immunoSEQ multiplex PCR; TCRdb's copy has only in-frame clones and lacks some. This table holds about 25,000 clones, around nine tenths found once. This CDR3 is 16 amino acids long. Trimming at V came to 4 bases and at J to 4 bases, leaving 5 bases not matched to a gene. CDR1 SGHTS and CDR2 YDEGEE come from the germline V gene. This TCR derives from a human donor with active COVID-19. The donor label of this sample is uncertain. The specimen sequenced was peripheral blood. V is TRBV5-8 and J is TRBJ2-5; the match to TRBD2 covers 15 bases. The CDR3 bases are TGTGCCAGCAGCAAGGGACTAGCGGGAGGCCGAGAGACCCAGTACTTC. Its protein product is CASSKGLAGGRETQYF.